This TCR beta chain was identified during a study of cytomegalovirus exposure and HLA in healthy donors. A multiplex PCR was run with 60 Vbeta primers and 13 Jbeta primers. TCRdb's table, derived via immunoSEQ multiplex PCR, lists solely in-frame clones and lacks some. The top ten hold 1.9% of the sample, which has 100,000 or so clones, roughly 74% seen once. Concerning this clone: What it recognizes is unknown.

Study-wide points: Among immune exposure information, only CMV serostatus was available. A list of approximately 150 TCR beta chains associated with cytomegalovirus was given. Later on, a genetic analysis was performed. It linked a missense variant in DCLRE1C with V- and J-gene trimming of TCR beta.

Trimming stripped 6 bases from V and 0 bases from J, with 4 bases between. This CDR3 comprises 12 residues. Looked up from germline, CDR1 is KGHSH and CDR2 is LQKENI. The sequence was collected from a woman aged 40 to 50 in good health and CMV-seronegative. The chain links TRBV18 to TRBJ2-3; D is undetermined. Sample: PBMCs. The CDR3 here is CASSASTDTQYF. CDR3 in DNA: TGTGCCAGCTCGGCTAGCACAGATACGCAGTATTTT.